This paragraph reports one TCR beta chain. This sample is drawn from a study of CD8 T cells in Susac syndrome. Sequencing targeted TCR beta in blood CD8+ and CD4+ T cells. Random hexamers were used to reverse transcribe the RNA input (roughly 0.5 to 1 ug). Amplification of TCR beta CDR3 was carried out by immunoSEQ multiplex PCR, which covered 54 Vbeta and 13 Jbeta segments. TCRdb ran MiXCR on the immunoSEQ multiplex PCR reads and lists one entry per CDR3 protein. The sample lists about 120,000 distinct CDR3 sequences, around 90% occurring once. V was clipped by 3 bases and J by 2 bases; unmatched bases: 7. This CDR3 is built from 17 residues. Germline V gives CDR1 KGHDR, CDR2 SFDVKD.

The chain combines TRBV24-1 with TRBJ2-2, with TRBD1 matching over 8 bases. What was sequenced was CD8+ T cells from PBMCs. The receptor was derived from a human donor in good health. CDR3 sequence reads: CATSDDRTGPNTGELFF. DNA for the CDR3: TGTGCCACCAGTGATGATCGGACAGGGCCTAACACCGGGGAGCTGTTTTTT.